A selection of T cell receptor beta chains follows, all from one sample in a study of radiation and T cells in renal cell carcinoma. Using immunoSEQ multiplex PCR, the repertoire was profiled, and TCRdb retains in-frame clones only, with some absent. The sample yields approximately 94,000 clones, 82% seen once. The specimen comprised blood, sampled from a patient whose treatment included radiotherapy and nephrectomy. The source is a man aged 60 to 75 with renal cell carcinoma. The CDR3 runs from the conserved cysteine through the conserved F or W. The order of the fields is D gene, V gene, clone size, J gene, CDR3 protein, CDR3 DNA. D genes are given only for firm matches. Part of the rows lack a size; the others show once, few, many or a class for expanded clones.

>-|TRBV27|-|TRBJ2-7
CASSVTIAYEQYF
TGTGCCAGCAGCGTGACTATCGCCTACGAGCAGTACTTC
>TRBD2|TRBV5-1|-|TRBJ2-1
CASSVLAGEYNEQFF
TGCGCCAGCAGCGTCCTAGCGGGAGAATACAATGAGCAGTTCTTC
>TRBD1|TRBV10-3|-|TRBJ1-5
CAIKGTGGEQPQHF
TGTGCCATCAAGGGGACAGGGGGGGAGCAGCCCCAGCATTTT
>-|TRBV14|-|TRBJ1-1
CASSQDLTAGTEAFF
TGTGCCAGCAGCCAAGACTTGACAGCGGGCACTGAAGCTTTCTTT
>-|TRBV7-9|-|TRBJ2-2
CASSYGWGRNTGELFF
TGTGCCAGCAGCTACGGTTGGGGCCGGAACACCGGGGAGCTGTTTTTT
>-|TRBV9|-|TRBJ1-2
CASSVDNPNYGYTF
TGTGCCAGCAGCGTAGACAATCCTAACTATGGCTACACCTTC
>TRBD1|TRBV5-1|-|TRBJ2-7
CASSLAGQGNFHEQYF
TGCGCCAGCAGCTTGGCGGGACAGGGGAATTTCCACGAGCAGTACTTC
>-|TRBV19|-|TRBJ2-5
CASSTRDNGETQYF
TGTGCCAGTAGTACACGGGACAACGGAGAGACCCAGTACTTC
>TRBD2|TRBV28|-|TRBJ2-5
CASSPLLAVGETQYF
TGTGCCAGCAGCCCGTTGCTAGCGGTAGGGGAGACCCAGTACTTC
>-|TRBV25-1|-|TRBJ2-7
CASSELLVRGGHEQYF
TGTGCCAGCAGTGAATTGTTAGTTCGGGGCGGCCACGAGCAGTACTTC
>-|TRBV5-1|-|TRBJ2-7
CASSPRGGATYEQYF
TGCGCCAGCAGCCCAAGGGGTGGGGCAACCTACGAGCAGTACTTC
>-|TRBV4-1|-|TRBJ2-7
CASSQGEYSYEQYF
TGCGCCAGCAGCCAGGGCGAGTACTCCTACGAGCAGTACTTC
>-|TRBV28|-|TRBJ2-3
CASSLGGTDTQYF
TGTGCCAGCAGTTTGGGGGGTACAGATACGCAGTATTTT
>-|TRBV5-4|-|TRBJ2-1
CASSSQRSYNEQFF
TGTGCCAGCAGTTCCCAGCGGTCCTACAATGAGCAGTTCTTC
>-|TRBV27|-|TRBJ1-3
CASSLSRGPGNTIYF
TGTGCCAGCAGTTTATCAAGGGGTCCTGGAAACACCATATATTTT
>TRBD1|TRBV14|few|TRBJ1-2
CASSPQDREPYGYTF
TGTGCCAGCAGCCCCCAGGACAGGGAGCCCTATGGCTACACCTTC
>-|TRBV12-5|-|TRBJ2-5
CASGLAETQYF
TGTGCTAGTGGTTTGGCAGAGACCCAGTACTTC
>TRBD1|TRBV6-1|-|TRBJ2-7
CASSEAGTGLYEQYF
TGTGCCAGCAGTGAAGCCGGGACAGGACTCTACGAGCAGTACTTC
>-|TRBV11-2|-|TRBJ1-3
CASSDGTWESSGNTIYF
TGTGCCAGCAGCGATGGGACATGGGAAAGCTCTGGAAACACCATATATTTT
>-|TRBV29-1|-|TRBJ2-3
CSVGPSTDTQYF
TGCAGCGTTGGGCCGTCCACAGATACGCAGTATTTT
>TRBD1|TRBV28|few|TRBJ2-7
CASSLSGQGIYEQYF
TGTGCCAGCAGTTTGTCCGGACAGGGAATCTACGAGCAGTACTTC
>-|TRBV15|-|TRBJ1-3
CATSRDRGGTGNTIYF
TGTGCCACCAGCAGAGATCGGGGAGGGACCGGAAACACCATATATTTT
>TRBD2|TRBV9|few|TRBJ2-3
CASSASLAGGPDTQYF
TGTGCCAGCAGCGCCTCGCTAGCGGGAGGGCCAGATACGCAGTATTTT
>-|TRBV10-1|-|TRBJ2-7
CASSANRQGTYEQYF
TGCGCCAGCAGTGCAAACCGCCAAGGAACCTACGAGCAGTACTTC
>-|TRBV27|few|TRBJ1-4
CASSAIRERTNEKLFF
TGTGCCAGCAGTGCGATCAGGGAACGAACTAATGAAAAACTGTTTTTT
>-|TRBV5-6|-|TRBJ2-5
CASSLQGGETQYF
TGTGCCAGCAGCTTGCAGGGCGGAGAGACCCAGTACTTC
>-|TRBV5-1|-|TRBJ1-1
CASSFRGNTEAFF
TGCGCCAGCAGCTTTCGGGGGAACACTGAAGCTTTCTTT
>TRBD2|TRBV19|-|TRBJ2-7
CASSLSGRANEQYF
TGTGCCAGTAGTCTTAGCGGGAGGGCCAACGAGCAGTACTTC
>-|TRBV12-5|-|TRBJ2-3
CASGLALSGRRTDTQYF
TGTGCTAGTGGTTTGGCCCTCTCGGGCAGACGCACAGATACGCAGTATTTT
>TRBD1|TRBV5-1|few|TRBJ1-1
CASSLGLGTGAYANTEAFF
TGCGCCAGCAGCTTGGGGCTGGGGACAGGGGCATATGCGAACACTGAAGCTTTCTTT
>-|TRBV5-6|once|TRBJ2-1
CASSPRAGNEQFF
TGTGCCAGCAGCCCCCGGGCCGGCAATGAGCAGTTCTTC
>TRBD2|TRBV2|-|TRBJ2-2
CASSGASGSVGELFF
TGTGCCAGCAGTGGGGCTAGCGGGAGTGTCGGGGAGCTGTTTTTT
>-|TRBV9|-|TRBJ2-5
CASSAGSGGIYQETQYF
TGTGCCAGCAGCGCCGGTTCAGGGGGGATCTACCAAGAGACCCAGTACTTC
>-|TRBV14|-|TRBJ2-7
CASSPDISYEQYF
TGTGCCAGCAGCCCAGACATCTCCTACGAGCAGTACTTC
>TRBD2|TRBV7-2|-|TRBJ2-7
CASSLISGRATYEQYF
TGTGCCAGCAGCCTAATTAGCGGGAGGGCCACCTACGAGCAGTACTTC
>-|TRBV19|-|TRBJ2-7
CASSVPGLNYEQYF
TGTGCCAGTAGTGTTCCAGGGCTCAACTACGAGCAGTACTTC
>-|TRBV29-1|-|TRBJ2-2
CSAAELATGELFF
TGCAGCGCTGCAGAATTGGCTACCGGGGAGCTGTTTTTT
>-|TRBV7-6|-|TRBJ1-1
CASSTTGTEAFF
TGTGCCAGCAGCACCACAGGCACTGAAGCTTTCTTT
>TRBD1|TRBV9|-|TRBJ1-1
CASSVTQGGTEAFF
TGTGCCAGCAGCGTGACACAGGGGGGAACTGAAGCTTTCTTT
>-|TRBV7-9|-|TRBJ2-7
CASSQGREQYF
TGTGCCAGCAGCCAGGGCAGGGAGCAGTACTTC
>TRBD2|TRBV5-1|-|TRBJ2-3
CASSLGLAGASTDTQYF
TGCGCCAGCAGCTTGGGTCTAGCGGGGGCAAGCACAGATACGCAGTATTTT
>-|TRBV5-8|once|TRBJ1-3
CASSFGRDPGNTIYF
TGTGCCAGCAGCTTTGGCAGGGATCCTGGAAACACCATATATTTT